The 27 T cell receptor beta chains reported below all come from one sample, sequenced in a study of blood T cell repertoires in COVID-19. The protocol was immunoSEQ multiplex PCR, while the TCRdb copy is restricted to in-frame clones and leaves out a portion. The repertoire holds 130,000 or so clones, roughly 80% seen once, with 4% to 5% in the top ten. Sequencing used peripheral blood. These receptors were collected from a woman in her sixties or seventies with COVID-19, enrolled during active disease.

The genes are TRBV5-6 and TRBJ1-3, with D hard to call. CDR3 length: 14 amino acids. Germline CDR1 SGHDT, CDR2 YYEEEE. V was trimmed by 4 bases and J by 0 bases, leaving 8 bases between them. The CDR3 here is CASSLSYSGNTIYF. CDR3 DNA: TGTGCCAGCAGCCTCTCCTACTCTGGAAACACCATATATTTT. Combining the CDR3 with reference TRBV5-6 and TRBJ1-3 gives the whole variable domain DAGVTQSPTHLIKTRGQQVTLRCSPKSGHDTVSWYQQALGQGPQFIFQYYEEEERQRGNFPDRFSGHQFPNYSSELNVNALLLGDSALYLCASSLSYSGNTIYFGEGSWLTVV.

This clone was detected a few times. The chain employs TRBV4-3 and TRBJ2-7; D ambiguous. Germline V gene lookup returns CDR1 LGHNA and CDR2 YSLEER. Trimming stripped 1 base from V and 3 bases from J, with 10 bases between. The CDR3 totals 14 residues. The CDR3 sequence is CASSQGPRGYEQYF. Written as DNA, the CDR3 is TGCGCCAGCAGCCAAGGTCCGAGAGGCTACGAGCAGTACTTC.

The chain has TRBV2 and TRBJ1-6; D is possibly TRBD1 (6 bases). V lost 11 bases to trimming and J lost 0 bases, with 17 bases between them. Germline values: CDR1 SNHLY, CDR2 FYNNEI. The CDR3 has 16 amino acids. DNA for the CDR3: TGTGCCTCCACCACGGACAGAAGCTCCTATAATTCACCCCTCCACTTT. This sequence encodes CASTTDRSSYNSPLHF. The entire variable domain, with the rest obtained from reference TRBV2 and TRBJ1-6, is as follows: EPEVTQTPSHQVTQMGQEVILRCVPISNHLYFYWYRQILGQKVEFLVSFYNNEISEKSEIFDDQFSVERPDGSNFTLKIRSTKLEDSAMYFCASTTDRSSYNSPLHFGNGTRLTVT.

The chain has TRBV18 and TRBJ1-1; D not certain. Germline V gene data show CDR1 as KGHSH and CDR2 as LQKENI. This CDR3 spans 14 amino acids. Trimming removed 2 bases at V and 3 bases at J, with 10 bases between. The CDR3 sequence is CASSPTGTDTEAFF. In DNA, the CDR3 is TGTGCCAGCTCACCAACGGGAACGGACACTGAAGCTTTCTTT.

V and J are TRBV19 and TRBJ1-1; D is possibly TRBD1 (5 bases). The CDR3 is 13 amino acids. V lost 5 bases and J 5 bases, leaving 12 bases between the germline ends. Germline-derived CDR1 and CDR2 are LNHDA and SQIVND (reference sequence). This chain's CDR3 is CASSQGGRTEAFF. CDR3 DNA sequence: TGTGCCAGTAGTCAGGGAGGTAGAACTGAAGCTTTCTTT.

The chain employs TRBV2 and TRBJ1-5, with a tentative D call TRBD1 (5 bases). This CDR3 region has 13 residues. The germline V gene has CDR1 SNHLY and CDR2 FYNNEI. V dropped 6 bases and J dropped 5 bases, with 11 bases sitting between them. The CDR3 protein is CASRGGTDQPQHF. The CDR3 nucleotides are TGTGCCAGCAGGGGGGGAACCGATCAGCCCCAGCATTTT.

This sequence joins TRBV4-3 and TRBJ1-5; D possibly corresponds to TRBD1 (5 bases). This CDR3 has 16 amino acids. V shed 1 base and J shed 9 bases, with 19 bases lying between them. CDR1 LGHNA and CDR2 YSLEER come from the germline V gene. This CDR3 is CASSQGYRPGGGPQHF. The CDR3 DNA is TGCGCCAGCAGCCAAGGTTACAGGCCGGGCGGTGGGCCCCAGCATTTT.

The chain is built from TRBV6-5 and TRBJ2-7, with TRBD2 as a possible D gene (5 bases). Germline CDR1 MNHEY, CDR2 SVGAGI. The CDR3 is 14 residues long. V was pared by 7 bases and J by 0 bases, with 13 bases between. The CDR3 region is CASKRTGISYEQYF. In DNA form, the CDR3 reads TGTGCCAGCAAAAGGACGGGAATCTCCTACGAGCAGTACTTC.

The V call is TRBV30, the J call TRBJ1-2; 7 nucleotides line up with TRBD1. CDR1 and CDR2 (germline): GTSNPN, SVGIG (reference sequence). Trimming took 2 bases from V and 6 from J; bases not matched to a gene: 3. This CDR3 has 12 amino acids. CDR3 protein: CAWSLTGDGYTF. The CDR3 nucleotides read TGTGCCTGGAGTCTAACAGGGGATGGCTACACCTTC.

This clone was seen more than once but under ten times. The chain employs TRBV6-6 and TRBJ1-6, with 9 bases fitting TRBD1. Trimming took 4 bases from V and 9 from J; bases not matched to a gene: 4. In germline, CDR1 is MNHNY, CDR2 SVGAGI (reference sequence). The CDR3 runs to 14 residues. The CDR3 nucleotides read TGTGCCAGCAGTTCCGGGACAGGGCCTTCACCCCTCCACTTT. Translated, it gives CASSSGTGPSPLHF.

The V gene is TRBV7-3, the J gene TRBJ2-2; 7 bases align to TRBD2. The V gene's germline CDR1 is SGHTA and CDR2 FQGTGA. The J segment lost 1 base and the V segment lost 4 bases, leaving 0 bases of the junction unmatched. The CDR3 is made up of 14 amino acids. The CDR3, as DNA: TGTGCCAGCAGCTCTAGCGGGAACACCGGGGAGCTGTTTTTT. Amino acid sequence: CASSSSGNTGELFF.

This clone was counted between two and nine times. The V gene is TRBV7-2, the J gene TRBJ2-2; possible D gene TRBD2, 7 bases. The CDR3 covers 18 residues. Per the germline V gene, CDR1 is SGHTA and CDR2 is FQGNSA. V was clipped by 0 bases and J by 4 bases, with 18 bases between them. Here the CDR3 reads CASSLASFGGASTGELFF. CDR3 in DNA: TGTGCCAGCAGCTTAGCCTCTTTTGGGGGGGCCAGCACCGGGGAGCTGTTTTTT.

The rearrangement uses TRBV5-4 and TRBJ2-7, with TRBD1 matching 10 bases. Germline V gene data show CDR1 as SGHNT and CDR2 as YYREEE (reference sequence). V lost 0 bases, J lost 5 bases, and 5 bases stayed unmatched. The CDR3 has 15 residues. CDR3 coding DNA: TGTGCCAGCAGCTTGGGAGGGGACAGGGGCCACGAGCAGTACTTC. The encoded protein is CASSLGGDRGHEQYF. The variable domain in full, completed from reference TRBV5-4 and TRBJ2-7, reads ETGVTQSPTHLIKTRGQQVTLRCSSQSGHNTVSWYQQALGQGPQFIFQYYREEENGRGNFPPRFSGLQFPNYSSELNVNALELDDSALYLCASSLGGDRGHEQYFGPGTRLTVT.

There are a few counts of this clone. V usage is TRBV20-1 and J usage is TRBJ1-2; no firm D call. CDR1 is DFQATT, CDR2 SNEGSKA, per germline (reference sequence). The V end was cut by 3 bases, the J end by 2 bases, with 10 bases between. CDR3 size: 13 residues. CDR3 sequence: CSASDFGNYGYTF. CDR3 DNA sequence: TGCAGTGCTAGTGATTTCGGGAACTATGGCTACACCTTC.

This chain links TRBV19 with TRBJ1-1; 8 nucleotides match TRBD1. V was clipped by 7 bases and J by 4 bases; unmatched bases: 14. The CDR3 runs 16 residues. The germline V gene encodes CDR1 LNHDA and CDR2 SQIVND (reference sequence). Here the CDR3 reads CASIPRTGTFSTEAFF. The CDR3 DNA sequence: TGTGCCAGTATCCCGCGGACAGGGACTTTCAGCACTGAAGCTTTCTTT.

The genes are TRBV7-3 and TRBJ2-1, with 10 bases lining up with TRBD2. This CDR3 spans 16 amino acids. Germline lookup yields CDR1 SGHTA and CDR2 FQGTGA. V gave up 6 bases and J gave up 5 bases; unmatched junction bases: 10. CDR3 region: CASSRSPAGGNNEQFF. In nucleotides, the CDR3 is TGTGCCAGCAGTCGGAGCCCAGCGGGGGGGAACAATGAGCAGTTCTTC. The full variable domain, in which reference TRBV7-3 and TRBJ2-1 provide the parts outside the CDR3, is GAGVSQTPSNKVTEKGKYVELRCDPISGHTALYWYRQSLGQGPEFLIYFQGTGAADDSGLPNDRFFAVRPEGSVSTLKIQRTERGDSAVYLCASSRSPAGGNNEQFFGPGTRLTVL.

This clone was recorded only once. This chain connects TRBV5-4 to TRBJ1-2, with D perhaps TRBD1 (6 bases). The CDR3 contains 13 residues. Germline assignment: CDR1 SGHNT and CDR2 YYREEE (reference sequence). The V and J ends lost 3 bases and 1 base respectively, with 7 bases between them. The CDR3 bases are TGTGCCAGCAGCTCACAGGGTAACTATGGCTACACCTTC. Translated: CASSSQGNYGYTF.

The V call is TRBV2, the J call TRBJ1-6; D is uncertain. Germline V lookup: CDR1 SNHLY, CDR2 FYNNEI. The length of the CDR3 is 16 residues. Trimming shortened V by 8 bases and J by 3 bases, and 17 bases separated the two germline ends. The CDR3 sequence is CASLPPRVDYNSPLHF. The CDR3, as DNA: TGTGCCAGCCTTCCCCCGAGGGTAGACTATAATTCACCCCTCCACTTT.

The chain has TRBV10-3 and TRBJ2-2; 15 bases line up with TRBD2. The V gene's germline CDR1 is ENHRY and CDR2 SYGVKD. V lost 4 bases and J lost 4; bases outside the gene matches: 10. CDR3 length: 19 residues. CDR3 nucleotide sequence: TGTGCCATCAGTGGCAGTCCGGGACTAGCGGGGGGAATCACCGGGGAGCTGTTTTTT. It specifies CAISGSPGLAGGITGELFF.

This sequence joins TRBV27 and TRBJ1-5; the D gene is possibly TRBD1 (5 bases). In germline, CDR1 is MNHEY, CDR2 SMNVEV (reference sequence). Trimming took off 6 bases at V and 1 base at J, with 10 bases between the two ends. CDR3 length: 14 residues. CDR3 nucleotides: TGTGCCAGCAGGATACGGGGGAGCAATCAGCCCCAGCATTTT. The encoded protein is CASRIRGSNQPQHF.

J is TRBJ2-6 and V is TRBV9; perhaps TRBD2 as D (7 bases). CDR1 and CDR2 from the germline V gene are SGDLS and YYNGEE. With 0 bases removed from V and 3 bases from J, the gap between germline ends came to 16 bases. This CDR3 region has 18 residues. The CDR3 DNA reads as TGTGCCAGCAGCGTAGCTTCATGGGGGGGCTTTGGGGCCAACGTCCTGACTTTC. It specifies CASSVASWGGFGANVLTF.

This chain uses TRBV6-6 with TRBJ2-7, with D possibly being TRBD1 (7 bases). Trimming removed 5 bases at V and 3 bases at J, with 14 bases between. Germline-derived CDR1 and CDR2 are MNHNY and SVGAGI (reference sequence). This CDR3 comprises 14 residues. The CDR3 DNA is TGTGCCAGCAGTCCCGGGGGACAGCACTACGAGCAGTACTTC. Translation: CASSPGGQHYEQYF.

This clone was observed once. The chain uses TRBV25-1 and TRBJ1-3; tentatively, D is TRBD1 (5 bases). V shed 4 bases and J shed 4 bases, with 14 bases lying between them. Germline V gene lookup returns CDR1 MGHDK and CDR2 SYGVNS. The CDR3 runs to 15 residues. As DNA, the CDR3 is TGTGCCAGCAGTGCAGCAGGGTCGGAAGGAAACACCATATATTTT. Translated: CASSAAGSEGNTIYF.

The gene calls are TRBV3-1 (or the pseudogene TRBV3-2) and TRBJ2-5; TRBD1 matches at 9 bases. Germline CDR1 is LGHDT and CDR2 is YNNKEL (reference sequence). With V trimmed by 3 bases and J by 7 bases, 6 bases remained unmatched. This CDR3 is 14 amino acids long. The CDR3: CASSHRDREGTQYF. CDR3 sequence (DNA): TGTGCCAGCAGCCACCGGGACAGGGAAGGGACCCAGTACTTC.

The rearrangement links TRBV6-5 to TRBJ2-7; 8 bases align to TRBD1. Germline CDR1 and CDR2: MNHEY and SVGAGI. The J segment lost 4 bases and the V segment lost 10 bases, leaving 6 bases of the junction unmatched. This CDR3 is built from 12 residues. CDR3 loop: CATGTGLYEQYF. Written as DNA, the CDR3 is TGTGCCACGGGGACAGGTCTTTACGAGCAGTACTTC.

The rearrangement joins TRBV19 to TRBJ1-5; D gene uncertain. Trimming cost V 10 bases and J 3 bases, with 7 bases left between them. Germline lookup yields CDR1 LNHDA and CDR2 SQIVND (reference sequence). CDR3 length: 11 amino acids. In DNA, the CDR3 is TGTGCCAACATTACCAATCAGCCCCAGCATTTT. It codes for CANITNQPQHF.

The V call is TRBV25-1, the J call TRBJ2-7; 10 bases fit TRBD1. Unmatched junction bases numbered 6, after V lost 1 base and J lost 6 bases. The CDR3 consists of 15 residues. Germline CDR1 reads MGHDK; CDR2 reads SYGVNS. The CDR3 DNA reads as TGTGCCAGCAGTGAATGGGACAGGGGAAAGGGCGAGCAGTACTTC. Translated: CASSEWDRGKGEQYF.